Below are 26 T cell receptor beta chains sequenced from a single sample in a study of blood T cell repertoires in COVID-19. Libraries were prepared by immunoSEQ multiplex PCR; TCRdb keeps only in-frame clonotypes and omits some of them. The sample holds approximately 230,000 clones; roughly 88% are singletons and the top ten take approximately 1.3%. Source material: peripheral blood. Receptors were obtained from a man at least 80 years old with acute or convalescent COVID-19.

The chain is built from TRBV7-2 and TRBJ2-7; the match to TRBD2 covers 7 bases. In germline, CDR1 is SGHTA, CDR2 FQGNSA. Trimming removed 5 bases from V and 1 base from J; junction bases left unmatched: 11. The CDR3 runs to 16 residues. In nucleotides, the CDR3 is TGTGCCAGCAGCGTCCTACTAGCGACCGAGTCCTACGAGCAGTACTTC. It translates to CASSVLLATESYEQYF.

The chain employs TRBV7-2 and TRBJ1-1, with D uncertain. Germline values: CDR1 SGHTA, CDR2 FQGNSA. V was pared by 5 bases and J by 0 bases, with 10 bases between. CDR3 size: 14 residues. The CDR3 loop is CASSLALLNTEAFF. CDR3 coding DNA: TGTGCCAGCAGCCTTGCGCTACTGAACACTGAAGCTTTCTTT.

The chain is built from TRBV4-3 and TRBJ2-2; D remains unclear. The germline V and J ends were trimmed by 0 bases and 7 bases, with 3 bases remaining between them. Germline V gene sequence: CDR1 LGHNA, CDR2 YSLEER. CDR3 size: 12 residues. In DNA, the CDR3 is TGCGCCAGCAGCCAAGATTACGGGGAGCTGTTTTTT. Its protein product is CASSQDYGELFF.

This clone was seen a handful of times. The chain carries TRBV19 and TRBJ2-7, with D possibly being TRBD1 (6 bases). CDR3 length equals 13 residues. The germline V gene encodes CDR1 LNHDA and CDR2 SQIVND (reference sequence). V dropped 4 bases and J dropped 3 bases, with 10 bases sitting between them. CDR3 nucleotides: TGTGCCAGTAGTAGGGACAAGTTCTACGAGCAGTACTTC. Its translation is CASSRDKFYEQYF.

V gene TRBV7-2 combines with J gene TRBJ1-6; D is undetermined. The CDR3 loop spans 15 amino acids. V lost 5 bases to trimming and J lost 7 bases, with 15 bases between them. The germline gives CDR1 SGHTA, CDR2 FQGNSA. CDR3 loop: CASSPPGTRNSPLHF. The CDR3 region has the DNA TGTGCCAGCAGCCCGCCGGGAACCAGGAATTCACCCCTCCACTTT.

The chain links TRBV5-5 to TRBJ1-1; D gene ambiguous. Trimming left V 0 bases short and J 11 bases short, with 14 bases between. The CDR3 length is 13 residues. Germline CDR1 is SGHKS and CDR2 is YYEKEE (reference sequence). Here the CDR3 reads CASSLGSDTKAFF. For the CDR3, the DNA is TGTGCCAGCAGCTTGGGTTCAGACACCAAGGCTTTCTTT.

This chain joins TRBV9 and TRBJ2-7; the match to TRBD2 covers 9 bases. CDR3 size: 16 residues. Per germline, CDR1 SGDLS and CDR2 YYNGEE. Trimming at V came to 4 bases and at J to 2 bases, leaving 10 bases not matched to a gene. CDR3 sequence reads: CASSPHGASGTYEQYF. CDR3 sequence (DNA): TGTGCCAGCAGCCCTCATGGGGCTAGCGGGACCTACGAGCAGTACTTC.

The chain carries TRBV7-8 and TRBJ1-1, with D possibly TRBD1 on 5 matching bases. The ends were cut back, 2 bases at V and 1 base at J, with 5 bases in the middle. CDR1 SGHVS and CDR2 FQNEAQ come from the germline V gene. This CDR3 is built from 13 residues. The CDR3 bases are TGTGCCAGCAGCTTACAGGGGAACACTGAAGCTTTCTTT. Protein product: CASSLQGNTEAFF.

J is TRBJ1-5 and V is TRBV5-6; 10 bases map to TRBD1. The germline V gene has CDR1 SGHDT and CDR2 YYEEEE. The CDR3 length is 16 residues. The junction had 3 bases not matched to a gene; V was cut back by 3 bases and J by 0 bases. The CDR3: CASSYGTGDSNQPQHF. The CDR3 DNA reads TGTGCCAGCAGCTACGGGACAGGGGATAGCAATCAGCCCCAGCATTTT.

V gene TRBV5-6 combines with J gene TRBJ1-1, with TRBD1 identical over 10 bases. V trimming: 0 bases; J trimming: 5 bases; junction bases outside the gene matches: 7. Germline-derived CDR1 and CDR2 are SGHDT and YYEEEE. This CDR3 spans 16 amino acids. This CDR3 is CASSLDWDRGRTEAFF. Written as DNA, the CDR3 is TGTGCCAGCAGCTTGGACTGGGACAGGGGTCGGACTGAAGCTTTCTTT.

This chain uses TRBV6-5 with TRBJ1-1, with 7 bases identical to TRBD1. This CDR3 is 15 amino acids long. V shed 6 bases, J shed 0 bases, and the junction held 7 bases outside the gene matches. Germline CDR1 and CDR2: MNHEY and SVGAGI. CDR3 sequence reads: CASSPTRGMNTEAFF. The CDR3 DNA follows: TGTGCCAGCAGCCCCACCAGGGGGATGAACACTGAAGCTTTCTTT.

The CDR3 protein is CASSLGGPSSGNTIYF. CDR3 DNA: TGTGCCAGCAGCTTAGGAGGTCCTTCCTCTGGAAACACCATATATTTT. This chain uses TRBV11-3 with TRBJ1-3; no firm D call. Looked up from germline, CDR1 is SGHNT and CDR2 is YENEEA. V was pared by 1 base and J by 0 bases, with 10 bases between. This CDR3 has 16 amino acids.

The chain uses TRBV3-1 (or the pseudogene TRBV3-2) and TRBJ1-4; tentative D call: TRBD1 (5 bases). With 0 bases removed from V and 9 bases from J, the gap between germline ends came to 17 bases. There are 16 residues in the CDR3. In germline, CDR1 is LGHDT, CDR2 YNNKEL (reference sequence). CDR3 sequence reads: CASSQEDRQLGKKLFF. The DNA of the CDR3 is TGTGCCAGCAGCCAAGAGGATAGACAGTTAGGTAAAAAACTGTTTTTT.

The CDR3 DNA reads as TGTGCCAGCAGTTACTTGTCGGGGGTCTACACCTTC. It codes for CASSYLSGVYTF. The rearrangement joins TRBV6-2 or TRBV6-3 to TRBJ1-2; possible D gene TRBD1, 5 bases. Per germline, CDR1 MNHEY and CDR2 SVGEGT. V dropped 1 base and J dropped 10 bases, with 10 bases sitting between them. CDR3 length: 12 residues.

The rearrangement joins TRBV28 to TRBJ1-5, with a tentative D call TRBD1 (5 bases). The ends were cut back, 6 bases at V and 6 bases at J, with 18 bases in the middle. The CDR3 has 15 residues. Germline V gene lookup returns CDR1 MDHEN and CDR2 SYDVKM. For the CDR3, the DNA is TGTGCCAGCAGGCCCCCCCAGGGAACCGGTCAGCCCCAGCATTTT. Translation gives CASRPPQGTGQPQHF.

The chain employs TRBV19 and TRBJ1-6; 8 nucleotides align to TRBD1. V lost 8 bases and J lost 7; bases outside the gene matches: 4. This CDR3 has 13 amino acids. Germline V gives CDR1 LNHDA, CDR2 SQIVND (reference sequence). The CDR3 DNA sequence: TGTGCCAGTTGGGACAGGTGGAATTCACCCCTCCACTTT. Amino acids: CASWDRWNSPLHF.

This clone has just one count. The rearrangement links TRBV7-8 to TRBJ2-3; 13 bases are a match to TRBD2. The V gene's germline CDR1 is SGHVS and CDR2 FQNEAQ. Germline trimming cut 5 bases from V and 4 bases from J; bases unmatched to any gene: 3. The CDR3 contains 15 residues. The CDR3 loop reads CASSVGLAGPDTQYF. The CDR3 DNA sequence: TGTGCCAGCAGCGTGGGACTAGCGGGGCCAGATACGCAGTATTTT.

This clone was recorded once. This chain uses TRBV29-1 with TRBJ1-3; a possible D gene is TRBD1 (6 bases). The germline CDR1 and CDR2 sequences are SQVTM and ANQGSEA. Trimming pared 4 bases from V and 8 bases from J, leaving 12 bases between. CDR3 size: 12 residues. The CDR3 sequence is CSVATGQDTIYF. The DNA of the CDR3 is TGCAGCGTTGCTACAGGGCAGGACACCATATATTTT.

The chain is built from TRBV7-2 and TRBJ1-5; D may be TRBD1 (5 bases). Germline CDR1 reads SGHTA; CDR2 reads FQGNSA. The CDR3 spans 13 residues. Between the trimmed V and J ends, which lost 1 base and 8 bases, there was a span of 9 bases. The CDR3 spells CASSLEGAKPQHF. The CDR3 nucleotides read TGTGCCAGCAGCTTAGAAGGGGCTAAGCCCCAGCATTTT.

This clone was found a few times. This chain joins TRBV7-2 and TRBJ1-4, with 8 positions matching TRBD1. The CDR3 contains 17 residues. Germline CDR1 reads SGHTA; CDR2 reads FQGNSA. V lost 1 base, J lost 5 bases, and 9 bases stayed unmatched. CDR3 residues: CASSLGGQGFGNEKLFF. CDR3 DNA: TGTGCCAGCAGCTTAGGAGGACAGGGTTTTGGAAATGAAAAACTGTTTTTT.

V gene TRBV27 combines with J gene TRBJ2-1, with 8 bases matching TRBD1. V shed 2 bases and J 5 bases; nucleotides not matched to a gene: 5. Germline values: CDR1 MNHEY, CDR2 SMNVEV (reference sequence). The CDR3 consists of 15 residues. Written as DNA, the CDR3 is TGTGCCAGCAGTTTAGACAGGGGTATCCACAATGAGCAGTTCTTC. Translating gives CASSLDRGIHNEQFF.

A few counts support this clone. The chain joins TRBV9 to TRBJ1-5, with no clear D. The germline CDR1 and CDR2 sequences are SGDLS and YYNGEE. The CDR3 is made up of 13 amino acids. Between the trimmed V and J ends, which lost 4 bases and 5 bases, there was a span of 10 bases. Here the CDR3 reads CASSPNSDQPQHF. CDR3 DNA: TGTGCCAGCAGCCCCAATAGTGATCAGCCCCAGCATTTT. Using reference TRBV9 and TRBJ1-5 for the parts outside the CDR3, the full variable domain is DSGVTQTPKHLITATGQRVTLRCSPRSGDLSVYWYQQSLDQGLQFLIQYYNGEERAKGNILERFSAQQFPDLHSELNLSSLELGDSALYFCASSPNSDQPQHFGDGTRLSIL.

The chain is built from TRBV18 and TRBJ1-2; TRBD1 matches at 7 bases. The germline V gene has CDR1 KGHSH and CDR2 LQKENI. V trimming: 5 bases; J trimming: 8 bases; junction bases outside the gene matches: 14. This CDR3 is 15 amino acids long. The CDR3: CASSTTGKGTVGYTF. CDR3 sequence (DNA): TGTGCCAGCTCAACGACAGGGAAAGGAACCGTCGGCTACACCTTC.

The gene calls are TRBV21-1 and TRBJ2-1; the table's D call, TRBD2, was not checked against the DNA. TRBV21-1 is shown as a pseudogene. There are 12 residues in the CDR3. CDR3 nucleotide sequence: TGTGCCAGCAGCAACGCGGGAGATGAGCAGTTCTTC. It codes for CASSNAGDEQFF.

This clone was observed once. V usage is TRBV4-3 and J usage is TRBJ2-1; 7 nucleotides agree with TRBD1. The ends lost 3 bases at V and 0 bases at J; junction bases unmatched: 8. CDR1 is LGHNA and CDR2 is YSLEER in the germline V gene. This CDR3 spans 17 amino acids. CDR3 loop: CASSQYLTGDSYNEQFF. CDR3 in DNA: TGCGCCAGCAGCCAGTACCTCACAGGGGACTCCTACAATGAGCAGTTCTTC.

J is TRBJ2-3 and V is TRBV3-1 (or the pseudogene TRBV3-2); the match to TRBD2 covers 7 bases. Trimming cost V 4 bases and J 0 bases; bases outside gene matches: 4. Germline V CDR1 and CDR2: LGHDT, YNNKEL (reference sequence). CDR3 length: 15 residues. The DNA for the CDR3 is TGTGCCAGCAGCCCTAGCGGAGTTAGCACAGATACGCAGTATTTT. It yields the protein CASSPSGVSTDTQYF.